This T cell receptor (beta chain) was sequenced for a study of T cell repertoires in cytomegalovirus infection. As for the study in general: TCR beta signatures that were public indicated CMV infection and matching HLA type. Findings and limits, study-wide: Clonotype analysis showed dominance of the ex vivo response by HLA-C-restricted CMV-specific TCR beta clonotypes.

CDR1 is SGHTA and CDR2 is FQGNSA in the germline V gene. With 1 base removed from V and 7 bases from J, the gap between germline ends came to 13 bases. CDR3 length equals 15 residues. This clonotype was picked up many times. Its antigen is still unknown. TCRdb re-derived calls from the reads in MiXCR, one entry per CDR3 protein. The sample has about 190,000 distinct CDR3 sequences; 7.5% to 10% are singletons. The rearrangement links TRBV7-2 to TRBJ1-4; D is uncertain. Sequenced input: PBMCs. The origin of this receptor is a human donor in good health (CMV status not recorded). Some clones in this sample may be carry-over from other donors' samples. As DNA, the CDR3 is TGTGCCAGCAGCTTAGATTCACAGAGGGCTGAAAAACTGTTTTTT. Protein: CASSLDSQRAEKLFF.